This T cell receptor beta chain was captured in a study of blood T cell repertoires in COVID-19. Study in general: Specimens from acute and convalescent COVID-19 originated in the United States, Italy and Spain. Sources were T cells, B-cell-depleted T cells, or PBMCs; the material itself was cDNA or gDNA.

The Seattle patients joined while their infection was active and were tracked longitudinally afterward. Germline lookup yields CDR1 MNHNS and CDR2 SASEGT. This CDR3 spans 18 amino acids. The junction had 8 bases not matched to a gene; V was cut back by 2 bases and J by 2 bases. In the authors' workflow: Reference gene primers were amplified, and this amplification served to estimate nucleated cell counts. Sequenced by immunoSEQ multiplex PCR; TCRdb stores in-frame clones only, minus some. The V and J calls and clone size come from that table; D and trimming were worked out from the DNA. This table has tens of thousands of clones, 81% appearing once.

V gene TRBV6-1 combines with J gene TRBJ2-1; the match to TRBD2 covers 11 bases. This receptor was obtained from an elderly woman with COVID-19, enrolled during active disease. The source material was peripheral blood. The CDR3 nucleotides are TGTGCCAGCAGTGAATACGCTAGCGGGAGGTCCACCTACAATGAGCAGTTCTTC. This sequence encodes CASSEYASGRSTYNEQFF.